This T cell receptor (beta chain) comes out of a study of T-cell memory formation after mild COVID-19 (dated by TCRdb to about 2021). In terms of the full investigation: Most TCR sequence clusters were specific to one of the two donors. The cohort comprised two young, previously healthy adult volunteers, one female and one male. Longitudinal TCRalpha and TCRbeta repertoire sequencing tracked T-cell clones expanding and contracting after mild COVID-19 in two donors. Study-wide conclusions, independent of this receptor: Some responding clones were detected in pre-infection memory, suggesting pre-existing cross-reactive memory T cells joined the SARS-CoV-2 response. Only a couple of mild cases were covered in the study, and larger cohorts including severe cases with pre-infection samples were considered necessary. Contracting CD4+ clones appeared mostly in the CM and EM memory subsets, whereas CD8+ clones were enriched in EMRA. Whether the second-wave clones peaking on day 37 were SARS-CoV-2 specific was not confirmed. Clones contracting from day 15 to 85 had balanced CD4/CD8 phenotypes, while a second wave expanding from day 15 to 37 was biased towards CD4+.

PBMCs were isolated by Ficoll-Paque density gradient centrifugation. The CDR3 runs 14 amino acids, cysteine and phenylalanine included. Here the CDR3 DNA is all that survives: 42 bases in frame from base 1. V loses 0 bases, J loses 6 bases, and the germline ends lie 10 bases apart. The CDR1 and CDR2 encoded by the germline V gene are SGDLS and YYNGEE. Instrument used: Illumina NovaSeq 6000. cDNA libraries for TCRalpha and TCRbeta were prepared by 5'RACE using constant-segment primers, with sample barcodes and unique molecular identifiers added. Trizol reagent was used to extract RNA from every sample. The libraries were amplified in two PCR steps, and the second step added a second sample barcode and Illumina TruSeq adapters. Libraries were sequenced on an Illumina NovaSeq with 2 x 150 bp paired-end reads. As for the original processing: The reads were demultiplexed and collapsed into UMI-guided consensus sequences using migec v1.2.7. With mixcr v2.1.11, UMI consensuses were aligned to TRA and TRB V and J templates and assembled into clonotypes. A clonotype was counted as expanded or contracted only when both edgeR and NoisET called the clonotype significant, with the noise models trained on biological replicates. For edgeR calls, the thresholds were a false discovery rate-adjusted p below 0.01 and a log2 fold-change of 1. As an exploratory analysis of dynamics, max-normalized trajectories of the 1000 most abundant clonotypes were examined with PCA combined with hierarchical clustering. Separately sequenced CD4+ and CD8+ repertoires were used to assign a CD4 or CD8 phenotype to each responding clone. TCRdb ran its own pipeline on the public reads, namely fastp trimming at Q25 and MiXCR clone calling, and kept in-frame beta chains. Each CDR3 protein appears once, grouped with its most common genes and DNA. The V and J calls, along with clone size, are taken from TCRdb and not from the paper's own processing. For this sample the table gives 540,000 or so distinct CDR3 sequences, of which 20% were detected only once. The top ten clones comprise roughly an eighth of the sample.

This clonotype was observed a handful of times. The antigen it recognizes is unknown. Qualities for individual bases were not recorded, and no much larger clone is one base off. The receptor chain draws on TRBV9 and TRBJ2-1, with a weak D call of TRBD2 (5 bases match). The sample was PBMCs or a T cell subset sorted from them (not recorded which). This clonotype was sampled from an adult woman who had mild COVID-19 (a few samples of this study predate the infection). The sample titles of this study are shuffled in the database, so cell type and time point are left out; the donor was told from shared clones. The nucleotide sequence is given as TGTGCCAGCAGCGTAGTTCCGGGGTCCAATGAGCAGTTCTTC. This encodes CASSVVPGSNEQFF.